A selection of T cell receptor beta chains follows, all from one sample in a study of T cell repertoires in cytomegalovirus infection. TCRdb redid the calling of the reads with MiXCR, one entry per CDR3 protein. The data hold under 600,000 distinct CDR3 sequences, with 16% observed a single time. The sample was CD8+ T cells from PBMCs. The receptors stem from a human donor in good health (CMV status not recorded). Some clones in this sample may be carry-over from other donors' samples. CDR3s include the opening cysteine and the closing phenylalanine or tryptophan. The D gene is left open where the match is weak. Size is omitted from some rows. Given values are once, few, many or a class for expanded clones.

>few|-|TRBV6-5|TRBJ2-5
TGTGCCAGCACTCAACCGGGGAAAGAGACCCAGTACTTC
CASTQPGKETQYF
>many|-|TRBV11-2|TRBJ2-6
TGTGCCAGCAGCTTAGACGTGACGGCAGGGGCCAACGTCCTGACTTTC
CASSLDVTAGANVLTF
>many|TRBD2|TRBV27|TRBJ2-3
TGTGCCAGCAGTTTTCTAGCGGGGGTGCTAGATACGCAGTATTTT
CASSFLAGVLDTQYF
>many|-|TRBV7-6|TRBJ2-7
TGTGCCAGCAGCCCACCTCGTGGATACGAGCAGTACTTC
CASSPPRGYEQYF
>many|-|TRBV7-9|TRBJ2-1
TGTGCCAGCAGTTCTCCGTCGAGAGGAAACAATGAGCAGTTCTTC
CASSSPSRGNNEQFF
>many|TRBD2|TRBV12-3/TRBV12-4|TRBJ2-2
TGTGCCAGCAGTTCCGGCCTATCCTGGCTAGCGGACCCGAACACCGGGGAGCTGTTTTTT
CASSSGLSWLADPNTGELFF
>many|-|TRBV12-5|TRBJ2-7
TGTGCTAGTGGTTCGGGGGTCGGAAGAGCCTACTACTACGAGCAGTACTTC
CASGSGVGRAYYYEQYF
>-|-|TRBV5-1|TRBJ2-7
TGCGCCAGCAGCTCCCAGGCAGGGAACTCCTACGAGCAGTACTTC
CASSSQAGNSYEQYF
>-|-|TRBV30|TRBJ2-7
TGTGCCTGGATCCCGGGACTCCTATGGGAGCAGTACTTC
CAWIPGLLWEQYF
>-|-|TRBV11-2|TRBJ1-6
TGTGCCAGCAGCTTAGGATGGGATTCACCCCTCCACTTT
CASSLGWDSPLHF
>many|-|TRBV7-9|TRBJ1-4
TGTGCCAGCAGCCTGAGCCGGTCCGAAAAACTGTTTTTT
CASSLSRSEKLFF
>few|-|TRBV3-1|TRBJ2-7
TGTGCCAGCAGCCAATTCCGCGGGATGTACGAGCAGTACTTC
CASSQFRGMYEQYF
>many|-|TRBV15|TRBJ2-1
TGTGCCACCAGCAGCCCACGCGGCAAGGGTCGCGATGAGCAGTTCTTC
CATSSPRGKGRDEQFF
>many|TRBD2|TRBV7-9|TRBJ2-1
TGTGCCAGCAGCTCCCCCGGGACTAGCGGACTCATCTCCTACAATGAGCAGTTCTTC
CASSSPGTSGLISYNEQFF
>few|TRBD1|TRBV5-1|TRBJ2-1
TGCGCCAGCAGCTTGGGTGACAGGGTCCCCAATGAGCAGTTCTTC
CASSLGDRVPNEQFF
>few|-|TRBV4-2|TRBJ2-2
TGTGCCAGCAGCCAAGAGGCCGGGAGTTATAAGCGGGAGCTGTTTTTT
CASSQEAGSYKRELFF
>many|TRBD2|TRBV11-2|TRBJ2-3
TGTGCCAGCAGCCAGGGGACTAGCGGGTACACAGATACGCAGTATTTT
CASSQGTSGYTDTQYF